This T cell receptor (beta chain) was documented in a study of breast tumors, draining lymph nodes, adjacent tissues. The V and J ends lost 1 base and 4 bases respectively, with 13 bases between them. The length of the CDR3 is 15 residues. Germline values: CDR1 DFQATT, CDR2 SNEGSKA (reference sequence). TCRdb reprocessed the multiplex PCR reads via MiXCR and lists one record per CDR3 protein. The data contain over 200,000 distinct CDR3 sequences, under 40% of them singletons. There are many counts of this clonotype. The lymph nodes were axillary draining lymph nodes from breast cancer patients. This chain joins TRBV20-1 and TRBJ1-4, with D possibly being TRBD1 (6 bases). This receptor was identified in a female donor with breast cancer. Some clones in this sample may be carry-over from other donors' samples. Sequenced material: axillary lymph node tissue. In DNA, the CDR3 is TGCAGTGCTAGAGGAAAAGGGGGGGGTAATGAAAAACTGTTTTTT. Amino acid sequence: CSARGKGGGNEKLFF.